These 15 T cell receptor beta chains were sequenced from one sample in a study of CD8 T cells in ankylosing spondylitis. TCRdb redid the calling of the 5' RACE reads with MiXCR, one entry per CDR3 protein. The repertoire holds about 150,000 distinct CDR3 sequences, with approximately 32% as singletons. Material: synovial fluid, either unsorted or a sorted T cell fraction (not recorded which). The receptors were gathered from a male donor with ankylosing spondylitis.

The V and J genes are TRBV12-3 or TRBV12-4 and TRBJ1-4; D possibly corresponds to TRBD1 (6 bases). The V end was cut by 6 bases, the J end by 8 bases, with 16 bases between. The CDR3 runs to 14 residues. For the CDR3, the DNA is TGTGCCAGCAGCCGGGCGGGGGCCAGGGAAAAACTGTTTTTT. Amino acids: CASSRAGAREKLFF.

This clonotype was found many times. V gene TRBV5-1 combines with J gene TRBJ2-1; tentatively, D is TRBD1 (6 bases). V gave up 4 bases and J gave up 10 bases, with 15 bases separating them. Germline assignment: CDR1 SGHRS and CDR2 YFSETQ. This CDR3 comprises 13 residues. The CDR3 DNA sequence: TGCGCCAGCAGCGCCTACAGGGATGGAGAGCAGTTCTTC. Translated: CASSAYRDGEQFF. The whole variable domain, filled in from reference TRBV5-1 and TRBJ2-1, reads KAGVTQTPRYLIKTRGQQVTLSCSPISGHRSVSWYQQTPGQGLQFLFEYFSETQRNKGNFPGRFSGRQFSNSRSEMNVSTLELGDSALYLCASSAYRDGEQFFGPGTRLTVL.

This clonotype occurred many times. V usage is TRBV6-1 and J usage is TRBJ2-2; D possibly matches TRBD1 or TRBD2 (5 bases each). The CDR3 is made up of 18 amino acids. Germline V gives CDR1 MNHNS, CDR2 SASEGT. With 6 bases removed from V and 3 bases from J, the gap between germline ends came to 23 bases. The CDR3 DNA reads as TGTGCCAGCAGACCAAACCAGGTTCGGGGCCGGGACACCGGGGAGCTGTTTTTT. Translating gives CASRPNQVRGRDTGELFF.

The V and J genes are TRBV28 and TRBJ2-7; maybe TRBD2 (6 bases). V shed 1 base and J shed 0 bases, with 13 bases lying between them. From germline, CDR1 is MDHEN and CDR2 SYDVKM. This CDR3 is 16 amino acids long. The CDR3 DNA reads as TGTGCCAGCAGTTTATTGGCGAGGAGGGGCTCCTACGAGCAGTACTTC. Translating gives CASSLLARRGSYEQYF.

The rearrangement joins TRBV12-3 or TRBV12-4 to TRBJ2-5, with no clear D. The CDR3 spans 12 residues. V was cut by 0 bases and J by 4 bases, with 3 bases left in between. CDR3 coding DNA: TGTGCCAGCAGTTTAGCCAGAGAGACCCAGTACTTC. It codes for CASSLARETQYF.

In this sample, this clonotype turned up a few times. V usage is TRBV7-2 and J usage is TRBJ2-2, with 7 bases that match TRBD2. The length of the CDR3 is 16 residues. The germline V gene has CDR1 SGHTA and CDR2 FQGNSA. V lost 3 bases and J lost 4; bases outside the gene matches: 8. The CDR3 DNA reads TGTGCCAGCAGCTTTGCGGCGCTAGCGGTCACCGGGGAGCTGTTTTTT. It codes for CASSFAALAVTGELFF. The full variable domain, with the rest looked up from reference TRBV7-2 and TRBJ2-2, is GAGVSQSPSNKVTEKGKDVELRCDPISGHTALYWYRQSLGQGLEFLIYFQGNSAPDKSGLPSDRFSAERTGGSVSTLTIQRTQQEDSAVYLCASSFAALAVTGELFFGEGSRLTVL.

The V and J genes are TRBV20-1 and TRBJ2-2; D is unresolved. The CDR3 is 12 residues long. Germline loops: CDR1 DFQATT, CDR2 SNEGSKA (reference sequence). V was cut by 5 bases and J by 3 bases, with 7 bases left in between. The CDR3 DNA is TGCAGTGCTGGAGCTCACACCGGGGAGCTGTTTTTT. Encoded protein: CSAGAHTGELFF.

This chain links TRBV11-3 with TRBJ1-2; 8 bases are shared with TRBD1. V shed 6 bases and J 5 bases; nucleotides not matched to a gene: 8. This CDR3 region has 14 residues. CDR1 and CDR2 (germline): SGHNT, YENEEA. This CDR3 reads CASSLGTGQYGYTF. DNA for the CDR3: TGTGCCAGCAGTCTCGGGACAGGACAGTATGGCTACACCTTC.

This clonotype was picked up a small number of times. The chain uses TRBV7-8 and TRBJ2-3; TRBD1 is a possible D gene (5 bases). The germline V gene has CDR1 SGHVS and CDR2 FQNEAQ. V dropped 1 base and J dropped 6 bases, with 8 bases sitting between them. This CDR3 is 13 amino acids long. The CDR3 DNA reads TGTGCCAGCAGCTTAGAAGGGGCGGATACGCAGTATTTT. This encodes CASSLEGADTQYF.

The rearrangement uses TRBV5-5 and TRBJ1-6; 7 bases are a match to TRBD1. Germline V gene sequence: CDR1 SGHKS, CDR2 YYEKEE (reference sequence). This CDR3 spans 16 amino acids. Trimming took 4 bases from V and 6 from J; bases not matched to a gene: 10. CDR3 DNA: TGTGCCAGCAGCCTCGGACAGGCCCGCACTAATTCACCCCTCCACTTT. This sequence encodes CASSLGQARTNSPLHF.

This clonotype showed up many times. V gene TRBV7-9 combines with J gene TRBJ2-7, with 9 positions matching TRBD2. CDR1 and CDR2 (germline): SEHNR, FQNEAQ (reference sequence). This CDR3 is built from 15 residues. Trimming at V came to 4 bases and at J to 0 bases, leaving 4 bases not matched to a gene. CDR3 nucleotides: TGTGCCAGCAGCTCTAGCGGGAAGTACTCCTACGAGCAGTACTTC. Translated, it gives CASSSSGKYSYEQYF.

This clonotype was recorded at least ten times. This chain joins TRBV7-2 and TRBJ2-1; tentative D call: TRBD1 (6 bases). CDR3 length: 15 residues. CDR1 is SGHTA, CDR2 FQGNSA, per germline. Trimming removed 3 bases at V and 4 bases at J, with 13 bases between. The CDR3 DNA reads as TGTGCCAGCAGCTTGACATGGGACACGTACAATGAGCAGTTCTTC. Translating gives CASSLTWDTYNEQFF. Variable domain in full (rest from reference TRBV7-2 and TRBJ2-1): GAGVSQSPSNKVTEKGKDVELRCDPISGHTALYWYRQSLGQGLEFLIYFQGNSAPDKSGLPSDRFSAERTGGSVSTLTIQRTQQEDSAVYLCASSLTWDTYNEQFFGPGTRLTVL.

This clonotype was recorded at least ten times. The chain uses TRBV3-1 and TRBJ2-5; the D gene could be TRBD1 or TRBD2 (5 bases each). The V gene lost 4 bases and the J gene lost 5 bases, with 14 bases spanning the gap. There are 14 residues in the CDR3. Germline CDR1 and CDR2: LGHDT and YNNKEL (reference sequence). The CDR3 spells CASSRIGGVETQYF. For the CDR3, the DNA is TGTGCCAGCAGCCGTATTGGGGGAGTGGAGACCCAGTACTTC.

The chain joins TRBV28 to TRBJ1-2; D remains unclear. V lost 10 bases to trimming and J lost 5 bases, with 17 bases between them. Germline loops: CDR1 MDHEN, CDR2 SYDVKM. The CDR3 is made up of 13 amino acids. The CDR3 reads CATATGVRYGYTF. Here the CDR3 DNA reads TGTGCCACAGCGACGGGAGTTCGGTATGGCTACACCTTC.

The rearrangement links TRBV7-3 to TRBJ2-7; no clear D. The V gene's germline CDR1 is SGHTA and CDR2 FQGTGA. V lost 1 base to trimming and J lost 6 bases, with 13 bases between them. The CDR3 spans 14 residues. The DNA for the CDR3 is TGTGCCAGCAGCTTAATGGGCGGCGCTCCCGAGCAGTACTTC. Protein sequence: CASSLMGGAPEQYF.